A selection of T cell receptor beta chains follows, all from one sample in a study of cytomegalovirus exposure and HLA in healthy donors. The method was immunoSEQ multiplex PCR; TCRdb's version includes in-frame clones alone and lacks a portion of them. The table shows 100,000 to 150,000 clones, with roughly 80% occurring only once. Sequenced: PBMCs. These receptor sequences come from a man aged 50 to 59 in good health and CMV-seropositive. Both conserved end residues are part of each CDR3. The D gene is left open where the match is weak. The listing skips clone size in some rows; elsewhere it reads once, few, many or a size class.

>NA|TRBV29-1|TRBJ1-2|NA
CSAGPGDPNSANYGYTF
TGCAGCGCCGGACCCGGGGATCCTAATTCAGCTAACTATGGCTACACCTTC
>NA|TRBV6-1|TRBJ2-1|TRBD2
CASRRSGGLYNEQFF
TGTGCCAGCAGGAGGAGCGGGGGCCTTTACAATGAGCAGTTCTTC
>NA|TRBV6-5|TRBJ2-3|NA
CASRAHKSTDTQYF
TGTGCCAGCAGGGCACACAAAAGCACAGATACGCAGTATTTT
>once|TRBV29-1|TRBJ1-4|NA
CSVLTGRNEKLFF
TGCAGCGTCCTGACAGGCAGGAATGAAAAACTGTTTTTT
>NA|TRBV2|TRBJ2-5|TRBD2
CASSARGRVKETQYF
TGTGCCAGCAGCGCGAGAGGGAGGGTTAAGGAGACCCAGTACTTC
>NA|TRBV4-2|TRBJ1-1|TRBD1
CASSQEERQGVRAFF
TGTGCCAGCAGCCAAGAAGAGAGACAGGGGGTGCGGGCTTTCTTT
>NA|TRBV7-2|TRBJ2-1|NA
CASSLVSDSYNEQFF
TGTGCCAGCAGCTTAGTGAGCGACTCCTACAATGAGCAGTTCTTC
>NA|TRBV27|TRBJ1-4|NA
CASSFNREATNEKLFF
TGTGCCAGCAGTTTCAACAGGGAAGCAACTAATGAAAAACTGTTTTTT
>NA|TRBV18|TRBJ2-3|TRBD2
CASSRDGQAGSTDTQYF
TGTGCCAGCTCTCGGGACGGTCAAGCGGGGAGCACAGATACGCAGTATTTT
>NA|TRBV19|TRBJ1-1|NA
CASSIARVATGTEAFF
TGTGCCAGTAGTATAGCGAGGGTCGCCACGGGCACTGAAGCTTTCTTT
>few|TRBV28|TRBJ1-3|NA
CASWQGSGNTIYF
TGTGCCAGCTGGCAGGGATCTGGAAACACCATATATTTT
>NA|TRBV6-5|TRBJ2-5|NA
CASSSGTRSGTQYF
TGTGCCAGCAGTTCCGGGACAAGGAGCGGGACCCAGTACTTC
>NA|TRBV7-2|TRBJ2-3|TRBD2
CASSLVTASGSAADTQYF
TGTGCCAGCAGCTTAGTAACTGCGAGCGGGAGTGCGGCAGATACGCAGTATTTT
>NA|TRBV28|TRBJ1-3|NA
CASKARGNTIYF
TGTGCCAGCAAGGCTCGGGGAAACACCATATATTTT
>NA|TRBV4-2|TRBJ1-6|NA
CASSQGGGSPLHF
TGTGCCAGCAGCCAAGGAGGGGGTTCACCCCTCCACTTT
>NA|TRBV5-8|TRBJ1-1|NA
CASSFLNTEAFF
TGTGCCAGCAGCTTTTTAAACACTGAAGCTTTCTTT
>NA|TRBV5-4|TRBJ2-7|TRBD2
CASSPTSGRVSYEQYF
TGTGCCAGCAGCCCGACTAGCGGGAGGGTATCCTACGAGCAGTACTTC
>NA|TRBV5-8|TRBJ2-7|TRBD1
CASSLGQGYYEQYF
TGTGCCAGCAGCCTTGGACAGGGTTACTACGAGCAGTACTTC
>NA|TRBV5-1|TRBJ2-7|TRBD2
CASSLRPGLAGGASLYEQYF
TGCGCCAGCAGCCTCCGACCCGGACTAGCGGGAGGGGCCTCCCTCTACGAGCAGTACTTC
>few|TRBV6-1|TRBJ1-2|NA
CASSEAPGGVYGYTF
TGTGCCAGCAGTGAAGCGCCGGGGGGGGTCTATGGCTACACCTTC
>NA|TRBV7-9|TRBJ1-5|NA
CASSSEYSNQPQHF
TGTGCCAGCAGCTCGGAGTATAGCAATCAGCCCCAGCATTTT
>few|TRBV19|TRBJ1-1|TRBD1
CASSFRTGDMNTEAFF
TGTGCCAGTAGTTTTCGGACAGGGGACATGAACACTGAAGCTTTCTTT
>NA|TRBV28|TRBJ2-7|NA
CASSLGGITYEQYF
TGTGCCAGCAGCCTCGGAGGGATCACCTACGAGCAGTACTTC
>once|TRBV5-4|TRBJ1-3|NA
CASSLAGTGSGNTIYF
TGTGCCAGCAGCTTGGCGGGCACAGGGAGCGGAAACACCATATATTTT
>NA|TRBV2|TRBJ1-6|TRBD1
CASSGQGGSPLHF
TGTGCCAGCAGTGGACAGGGAGGTTCACCCCTCCACTTT
>once|TRBV7-9|TRBJ2-5|NA
CASSLGAETQYF
TGTGCCAGCAGCTTAGGTGCGGAGACCCAGTACTTC
>NA|TRBV6-1|TRBJ1-6|NA
CASRQEHSYNSPLHF
TGTGCCAGCAGACAGGAGCACTCCTATAATTCACCCCTCCACTTT
>NA|TRBV4-1|TRBJ1-1|NA
CASSSTARVNTEAFF
TGCGCCAGCAGCTCGACCGCCAGGGTGAACACTGAAGCTTTCTTT
>NA|TRBV7-3|TRBJ2-3|NA
CASSPSGPRTDTQYF
TGTGCCAGCAGCCCAAGCGGGCCTCGCACAGATACGCAGTATTTT
>NA|TRBV6-4|TRBJ1-5|NA
CASRGSLREAETRQPQHF
TGTGCCAGCAGGGGGTCACTCCGGGAAGCAGAAACACGTCAGCCCCAGCATTTT
>NA|TRBV5-4|TRBJ2-5|TRBD2
CASSSRTSTKTQYF
TGTGCCAGCAGCTCGAGGACTAGTACGAAGACCCAGTACTTC
>NA|TRBV30|TRBJ2-1|NA
CAWSLRNEQFF
TGTGCCTGGAGTTTGAGGAATGAGCAGTTCTTC
>NA|TRBV18|TRBJ2-6|NA
CASSLTSAGANVLTF
TGTGCCAGCTCGCTTACTAGTGCTGGGGCCAACGTCCTGACTTTC
>few|TRBV4-2|TRBJ1-1|NA
CASSQERVGGNTEAFF
TGTGCCAGCAGCCAAGAACGGGTGGGGGGGAACACTGAAGCTTTCTTT
>NA|TRBV2|TRBJ1-1|NA
CASSEIWSAGAFF
TGTGCCAGCAGTGAAATTTGGTCGGCAGGGGCTTTCTTT
>NA|TRBV5-1|TRBJ1-2|TRBD1
CASTGQGVTGYTF
TGCGCCAGCACCGGACAGGGTGTTACGGGCTACACCTTC
>NA|TRBV28|TRBJ1-4|NA
CASAQSQGGTNEKLFF
TGTGCCAGCGCACAATCTCAAGGGGGTACTAATGAAAAACTGTTTTTT
>NA|TRBV11-2|TRBJ2-3|NA
CASSPRTADTQYF
TGTGCCAGCAGCCCCCGGACAGCAGATACGCAGTATTTT
>NA|TRBV5-1|TRBJ1-2|NA
CASSPSAAEQGFNYGYTF
TGCGCCAGCAGCCCCTCCGCGGCTGAACAGGGATTTAACTATGGCTACACCTTC
>NA|TRBV7-2|TRBJ1-2|TRBD1
CASSLGQGDYGYTF
TGTGCCAGCAGCTTAGGCCAGGGGGATTATGGCTACACCTTC
>NA|TRBV7-2|TRBJ2-1|TRBD2
CASSPTSGNYNEQFF
TGTGCCAGCAGCCCGACTAGCGGGAACTACAATGAGCAGTTCTTC
>NA|TRBV28|TRBJ1-1|TRBD1
CASLLGQGYTEAFF
TGTGCCAGCCTCCTAGGACAGGGGTACACTGAAGCTTTCTTT
>NA|TRBV7-8|TRBJ2-6|NA
CASSSQSGANVLTF
TGTGCCAGCAGCTCACAGTCTGGGGCCAACGTCCTGACTTTC
>NA|TRBV30|TRBJ2-7|NA
CAWSLAAEQYF
TGTGCCTGGAGTTTAGCGGCCGAGCAGTACTTC
>NA|TRBV7-2|TRBJ1-3|TRBD1
CASAPGQGRNTIYF
TGTGCCAGCGCTCCGGGACAGGGGCGAAACACCATATATTTT
>NA|TRBV5-1|TRBJ2-7|TRBD1
CASSKGAQGSEQYF
TGCGCCAGCAGCAAGGGGGCCCAGGGGTCCGAGCAGTACTTC
>NA|TRBV6-5|TRBJ1-6|NA
CASSHGQINNSPLHF
TGTGCCAGCAGCCACGGACAGATTAATAATTCACCCCTCCACTTT